The next 27 T cell receptor beta chains were all read from a single sample in a study of OX40 agonist ivuxolimab in advanced cancers. Some clones are missing from TCRdb's copy, which holds only in-frame ones; the method was immunoSEQ multiplex PCR. The sample lists tens of thousands of clones, around 87% occurring once. The sequencing used CD4+ or CD8+ T cells sorted from blood, collected in a trial of the OX40 agonist ivuxolimab. The source is an adult with an advanced solid tumor such as melanoma, head and neck, liver or kidney cancer.

CDR3 protein: CSVSDSPNTEAFF. The CDR3 DNA reads as TGCAGCGTTTCGGACAGCCCGAACACTGAAGCTTTCTTT. The rearrangement links TRBV29-1 to TRBJ1-1; TRBD1 might be the D (6 bases). The V end was cut by 5 bases, the J end by 1 base, with 11 bases between. Germline CDR1 and CDR2: SQVTM and ANQGSEA. The CDR3 has 13 residues.

This sequence joins TRBV28 and TRBJ2-2; 8 nucleotides align to TRBD1. This CDR3 has 14 residues. V lost 10 bases and J lost 0; bases outside the gene matches: 4. Germline lookup yields CDR1 MDHEN and CDR2 SYDVKM. This CDR3 is CATRTGTNTGELFF. The DNA for the CDR3 is TGTGCCACCCGGACAGGGACGAACACCGGGGAGCTGTTTTTT.

This clone was observed a single time. The chain uses TRBV5-6 and TRBJ2-7; 10 nucleotides align to TRBD1. The germline V gene has CDR1 SGHDT and CDR2 YYEEEE. This CDR3 is built from 13 residues. J lost 6 bases, V lost 6 bases, and 6 bases had no gene match. In nucleotides, the CDR3 is TGTGCCAGCAACCGACAGGGGGCGGGCGAGCAGTACTTC. Its protein product is CASNRQGAGEQYF.

The chain links TRBV4-1 to TRBJ2-7, with 11 positions matching TRBD2. Germline CDR1 is MGHRA and CDR2 is YSYEKL. Trimming cost V 1 base and J 5 bases; bases outside gene matches: 7. The CDR3 is 16 residues long. CDR3 nucleotide sequence: TGCGCCAGCAGCCAAGGTAGGGCTAGCGGGAGGAACGAGCAGTACTTC. It translates to CASSQGRASGRNEQYF.

The chain uses TRBV25-1 and TRBJ1-4; D is ambiguous. Germline lookup yields CDR1 MGHDK and CDR2 SYGVNS. The CDR3 is 14 amino acids. Trimming stripped 2 bases from V and 8 bases from J, with 12 bases between. DNA of the CDR3: TGTGCCAGCAGTGAACGGTGGACCAAAGAAAAACTGTTTTTT. This gives the protein CASSERWTKEKLFF.

The V call is TRBV27, the J call TRBJ2-7, with D possibly TRBD2 on 5 matching bases. V lost 4 bases to trimming and J lost 3 bases, with 16 bases between them. This CDR3 has 15 amino acids. Germline assignment: CDR1 MNHEY and CDR2 SMNVEV (reference sequence). As DNA, the CDR3 is TGTGCCAGCAGTTCGGCCCGGACTTACTTCTACGAGCAGTACTTC. This translates into CASSSARTYFYEQYF.

The V and J genes are TRBV6-4 and TRBJ2-3, with a weak D call TRBD1 (6 bases). The CDR3 has 16 amino acids. Trimming stripped 3 bases from V and 4 bases from J, with 17 bases between. Germline assignment: CDR1 MRHNA and CDR2 SNTAGT. The CDR3 region is CASSEKTGGPPDTQYF. As DNA, the CDR3 is TGTGCCAGCAGTGAGAAGACTGGGGGCCCGCCAGATACGCAGTATTTT.

The V gene is TRBV27, the J gene TRBJ2-3, with 8 nucleotides matching TRBD2. This CDR3 contains 17 residues. The V gene end was trimmed by 4 bases and the J gene end by 5 bases; junction bases not matched to a gene: 14. Germline CDR1 is MNHEY and CDR2 is SMNVEV (reference sequence). The CDR3 spells CASSYSQVSGNKDTQYF. The CDR3 bases are TGTGCCAGCAGTTATTCCCAGGTTAGCGGGAACAAAGATACGCAGTATTTT.

V usage is TRBV28 and J usage is TRBJ1-2; tentative D call: TRBD1 (5 bases). V gave up 7 bases and J gave up 11 bases, with 17 bases separating them. The V gene's germline CDR1 is MDHEN and CDR2 SYDVKM. This CDR3 has 12 residues. The CDR3 DNA sequence: TGTGCCAGCACCCCGGGGGTTTGGGAATACACCTTC. This sequence encodes CASTPGVWEYTF.

This chain uses TRBV7-9 with TRBJ2-7, with no clear D. V was clipped by 4 bases and J by 7 bases, with 14 bases between them. Germline V gene lookup returns CDR1 SEHNR and CDR2 FQNEAQ (reference sequence). The CDR3 totals 13 residues. CDR3 sequence: CASSSLGMREQYF. In DNA, the CDR3 is TGTGCCAGCAGCTCCTTAGGGATGAGGGAGCAGTACTTC.

V and J are TRBV29-1 and TRBJ1-1; D might be TRBD1 (5 bases). V was pared by 4 bases and J by 7 bases, with 22 bases between. The length of the CDR3 is 15 residues. Germline V CDR1 and CDR2: SQVTM, ANQGSEA. The CDR3 nucleotides are TGCAGCGTTGCCCCGATCCCGGGACGTAGAATTGAAGCTTTCTTT. This encodes CSVAPIPGRRIEAFF.

This clone was observed a few times. This sequence joins TRBV18 and TRBJ1-5, with 7 bases that match TRBD1. Germline CDR1 KGHSH, CDR2 LQKENI. Losses at the gene ends were 3 bases for V and 6 bases for J; bases not matched to a gene: 5. This CDR3 has 14 amino acids. CDR3 protein: CASSPDREGQPQHF. The CDR3 DNA is TGTGCCAGCTCACCCGACAGGGAAGGTCAGCCCCAGCATTTT.

CDR3 in DNA: TGTGCCAGCAGCTTCTGGGACGTAGATGAAAAACTGTTTTTT. Its translation: CASSFWDVDEKLFF. V usage is TRBV5-8 and J usage is TRBJ1-4; weak D call: TRBD1 (5 bases). Germline CDR1 reads SGHTS; CDR2 reads YDEGEE. V was shortened by 2 bases and J by 6 bases, with 11 bases between the two germline ends. The CDR3 runs to 14 residues.

V usage is TRBV7-2 and J usage is TRBJ2-1; D is possibly TRBD2 (6 bases). The CDR3 length is 13 residues. The V end was cut by 5 bases, the J end by 8 bases, with 13 bases between. CDR1 and CDR2 (germline): SGHTA, FQGNSA. The CDR3 region has the DNA TGTGCCAGCAGCCTGCTGGGAGGAGATGAGCAGTTCTTC. Encoded protein: CASSLLGGDEQFF.

The rearrangement joins TRBV5-1 to TRBJ2-1; 13 nucleotides line up with TRBD2. Per the germline V gene, CDR1 is SGHRS and CDR2 is YFSETQ. The J segment lost 6 bases and the V segment lost 1 base, leaving 16 bases of the junction unmatched. The CDR3 spans 20 residues. CDR3 bases: TGCGCCAGCAGCTTGATCCGGGACAGGGGACTAGCGGGACGCCTCAATGAGCAGTTCTTC. Encoded protein: CASSLIRDRGLAGRLNEQFF.

This rearrangement joins TRBV11-2 to TRBJ2-1, with TRBD1 identical over 10 bases. Trimming at V came to 5 bases and at J to 4 bases, leaving 8 bases not matched to a gene. Germline CDR1 and CDR2: SGHAT and FQNNGV. The CDR3 is made up of 16 amino acids. CDR3: CASSPRQGASYNEQFF. CDR3 DNA sequence: TGTGCCAGCAGCCCTCGACAGGGGGCATCTTACAATGAGCAGTTCTTC.

The genes are TRBV27 and TRBJ2-1; 7 bases map to TRBD1. J gave up 4 bases and V 3 bases, and 3 bases lay outside the gene matches. This CDR3 contains 14 residues. The germline V gene encodes CDR1 MNHEY and CDR2 SMNVEV (reference sequence). The CDR3 spells CASSFLQGYNEQFF. The DNA of the CDR3 is TGTGCCAGCAGTTTTCTACAGGGGTACAATGAGCAGTTCTTC.

The J gene is TRBJ2-3, the V gene TRBV29-1; 7 nucleotides match TRBD2. CDR1 and CDR2 from the germline V gene are SQVTM and ANQGSEA. Germline trimming cut 4 bases from V and 0 bases from J; bases unmatched to any gene: 7. The CDR3 contains 15 residues. CDR3 in amino acids: CSVVRLAVSTDTQYF. In DNA, the CDR3 is TGCAGCGTTGTCCGGCTAGCGGTTAGCACAGATACGCAGTATTTT.

V and J are TRBV6-1 and TRBJ1-5; D call uncertain. Trimming removed 4 bases at V and 2 bases at J, with 6 bases between. Germline CDR1 and CDR2: MNHNS and SASEGT. CDR3 length: 13 residues. The CDR3, as DNA: TGTGCCAGCAGTGTGGGAGGCAATCAGCCCCAGCATTTT. Encoded protein: CASSVGGNQPQHF.

The chain carries TRBV20-1 and TRBJ1-2; 7 positions agree with TRBD1. J was trimmed by 4 bases and V by 5 bases; bases with no gene match: 1. CDR1 and CDR2 (germline): DFQATT, SNEGSKA (reference sequence). CDR3 length: 11 residues. The CDR3 DNA reads as TGCAGTGCTTCAGGGGGCTATGGCTACACCTTC. The encoded protein is CSASGGYGYTF.

The chain recombines TRBV11-2 with TRBJ2-2; 7 bases line up with TRBD1. The CDR3 spans 15 residues. The V segment lost 5 bases and the J segment 4 bases; nucleotides outside the gene matches: 7. Germline CDR1 is SGHAT and CDR2 is FQNNGV. The CDR3 spells CASSARGTGTGELFF. CDR3 in DNA: TGTGCCAGCAGCGCCAGGGGGACGGGCACCGGGGAGCTGTTTTTT. Complete variable domain (other parts from reference TRBV11-2 and TRBJ2-2): EAGVAQSPRYKIIEKRQSVAFWCNPISGHATLYWYQQILGQGPKLLIQFQNNGVVDDSQLPKDRFSAERLKGVDSTLKIQPAKLEDSAVYLCASSARGTGTGELFFGEGSRLTVL.

The chain joins TRBV14 to TRBJ1-4; TRBD1 aligns across 7 bases. V lost 4 bases and J lost 5; bases outside the gene matches: 7. Germline assignment: CDR1 SGHDN and CDR2 FVKESK. The length of the CDR3 is 15 residues. The CDR3 sequence is CASSLVRDRNEKLFF. For the CDR3, the DNA is TGTGCCAGCAGCCTGGTCCGGGACAGAAATGAAAAACTGTTTTTT.

The rearrangement joins TRBV4-2 to TRBJ2-7; 7 positions match TRBD1. The CDR3 is made up of 14 amino acids. From germline, CDR1 is LGHNA and CDR2 YNFKEQ. The V segment lost 1 base and the J segment 6 bases; nucleotides outside the gene matches: 6. CDR3 amino acids: CASSQGRRGSEQYF. DNA of the CDR3: TGTGCCAGCAGCCAAGGTCGCAGGGGGTCCGAGCAGTACTTC.

The J gene is TRBJ2-3, the V gene TRBV13, with 8 bases that match TRBD2. This CDR3 comprises 16 residues. J was trimmed by 2 bases and V by 0 bases; bases with no gene match: 4. The V gene's germline CDR1 is PRHDT and CDR2 FYEKMQ (reference sequence). CDR3 DNA: TGTGCCAGCAGCTTAGGCCTAGCGGGCTCCACAGATACGCAGTATTTT. This sequence encodes CASSLGLAGSTDTQYF.

The chain uses TRBV11-2 and TRBJ2-3; tentative D call: TRBD1 (5 bases). This CDR3 has 15 amino acids. Per germline, CDR1 SGHAT and CDR2 FQNNGV. V was cut by 5 bases and J by 0 bases, with 12 bases left in between. The CDR3 here is CASSGAYSSTDTQYF. The DNA of the CDR3 is TGTGCCAGCAGCGGGGCTTACTCTAGCACAGATACGCAGTATTTT.

The rearrangement links TRBV19 to TRBJ2-7; TRBD2 aligns across 7 bases. CDR1 and CDR2 (germline): LNHDA, SQIVND (reference sequence). The CDR3 runs 14 residues. Germline trimming cut 10 bases from V and 2 bases from J; bases unmatched to any gene: 11. In nucleotides, the CDR3 is TGTGCCAAAAGTAGTTCGCGGGGGACCTACGAGCAGTACTTC. Protein: CAKSSSRGTYEQYF.

The chain uses TRBV29-1 and TRBJ2-7, with a possible D match to TRBD1 (5 bases). The V end lost 2 bases, the J end lost 6 bases, and 14 bases lay between the germline ends. The germline V gene has CDR1 SQVTM and CDR2 ANQGSEA. The CDR3 runs to 13 residues. CDR3 loop: CSVEIGRGGEQYF. For the CDR3, the DNA is TGCAGCGTTGAAATTGGAAGGGGCGGCGAGCAGTACTTC.